These 10 T cell receptor beta chains were sequenced from one sample in a study of cytomegalovirus exposure and HLA in healthy donors. The study ran its PCR with 60 Vbeta and 13 Jbeta primers. TCRdb's copy holds only in-frame clones and misses some; the assay was immunoSEQ multiplex PCR. The sample has about 43,000 clones; around two thirds are singletons. Input material: PBMCs. The receptors were sampled from a human donor in good health.

This chain connects TRBV7-2 to TRBJ1-2; D not certain. The V gene's germline CDR1 is SGHTA and CDR2 FQGNSA. The CDR3 is 12 residues long. V dropped 1 base and J dropped 2 bases, with 2 bases sitting between them. This chain's CDR3 is CASSLVNYGYTF. The CDR3 coding sequence is TGTGCCAGCAGCTTAGTAAACTATGGCTACACCTTC.

The V gene is TRBV4-1, the J gene TRBJ2-5, with 7 bases lining up with TRBD2. The CDR3 spans 17 residues. J was trimmed by 2 bases and V by 0 bases; bases with no gene match: 9. Germline V gene data show CDR1 as MGHRA and CDR2 as YSYEKL. The CDR3 region has the DNA TGCGCCAGCAGCCAAGATCCGGCGGGGGTGGGGCAAGAGACCCAGTACTTC. Translating gives CASSQDPAGVGQETQYF.

This clone was seen a few times. V and J are TRBV4-2 and TRBJ2-7, with 8 bases fitting TRBD2. J gave up 5 bases and V 4 bases, and 13 bases lay outside the gene matches. Germline CDR1 reads LGHNA; CDR2 reads YNFKEQ. The CDR3 loop spans 16 amino acids. The CDR3 reads CASSLGPGGLFHEQYF. The CDR3 DNA reads as TGTGCCAGCAGCCTCGGTCCGGGGGGGCTTTTCCACGAGCAGTACTTC.

This clone was counted between two and nine times. This chain connects TRBV6-1 to TRBJ2-6; 9 nucleotides align to TRBD1. J lost 4 bases, V lost 7 bases, and 5 bases had no gene match. The CDR3 has 15 residues. The germline CDR1 and CDR2 sequences are MNHNS and SASEGT. The CDR3 nucleotides read TGTGCCAGCACCACAGGGGGCGCCGGGGCCAACGTCCTGACTTTC. Encoded protein: CASTTGGAGANVLTF.

A few counts support this clone. The chain joins TRBV2 to TRBJ2-3; D possibly corresponds to TRBD2 (6 bases). CDR3 size: 14 residues. V was shortened by 4 bases and J by 3 bases, with 11 bases between the two germline ends. Germline V CDR1 and CDR2: SNHLY, FYNNEI. The CDR3 DNA reads as TGTGCCAGCAGTGGGGTTGCGGGGACAGATACGCAGTATTTT. Protein: CASSGVAGTDTQYF.

The chain joins TRBV28 to TRBJ1-5, with TRBD1 identical over 10 bases. Unmatched junction bases numbered 5, after V lost 8 bases and J lost 7 bases. Germline-derived CDR1 and CDR2 are MDHEN and SYDVKM. The CDR3 length is 13 residues. This chain's CDR3 is CASGRTGGQPQHF. The CDR3 bases are TGTGCCAGCGGCCGGACAGGGGGACAGCCCCAGCATTTT.

The table lists this clone with a few counts. The rearrangement links TRBV29-1 to TRBJ2-3; TRBD1 aligns across 8 bases. From germline, CDR1 is SQVTM and CDR2 ANQGSEA. The V segment lost 7 bases and the J segment 2 bases; nucleotides outside the gene matches: 5. The CDR3 totals 13 residues. The CDR3 is CSASTGVTDTQYF. The CDR3, as DNA: TGCAGCGCTTCGACAGGGGTCACAGATACGCAGTATTTT.

V usage is TRBV7-6 and J usage is TRBJ2-5; 8 bases fit TRBD2. This CDR3 is 17 amino acids long. CDR1 is SGHVS, CDR2 FNYEAQ, per germline. Trimming removed 5 bases from V and 4 bases from J; junction bases left unmatched: 15. In DNA form, the CDR3 reads TGTGCCAGCAGCCCGCCCCCGGGGCAGGCGGGAGGAGAGACCCAGTACTTC. Translated, it gives CASSPPPGQAGGETQYF.

The rearrangement joins TRBV2 to TRBJ1-1; TRBD1 is a possible D gene (6 bases). V was shortened by 3 bases and J by 11 bases, with 10 bases between the two germline ends. Germline CDR1 and CDR2: SNHLY and FYNNEI. The CDR3 consists of 11 residues. CDR3 nucleotides: TGTGCCAGCAGTGAGCAGGGGCGGGCTTTCTTT. It specifies CASSEQGRAFF.

This chain uses TRBV15 with TRBJ2-7; 7 nucleotides align to TRBD1. The CDR3 contains 13 residues. J gave up 2 bases and V 4 bases, and 2 bases lay outside the gene matches. Germline V gives CDR1 LNHNV, CDR2 YYDKDF (reference sequence). The CDR3 region is CATSKGQTYEQYF. The CDR3 region has the DNA TGTGCCACCAGCAAGGGACAGACCTACGAGCAGTACTTC.